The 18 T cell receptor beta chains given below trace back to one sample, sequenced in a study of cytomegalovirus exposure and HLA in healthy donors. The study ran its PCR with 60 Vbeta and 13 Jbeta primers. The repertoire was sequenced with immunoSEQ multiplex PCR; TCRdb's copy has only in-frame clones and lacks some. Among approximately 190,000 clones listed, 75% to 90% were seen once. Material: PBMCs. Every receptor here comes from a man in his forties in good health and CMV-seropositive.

Here the CDR3 DNA reads TGTGCCAGCAGCGTAGGGCAGGGATGGAGTCAAGAGACCCAGTACTTC. This gives the protein CASSVGQGWSQETQYF. The J gene is TRBJ2-5, the V gene TRBV9; tentative D call: TRBD1 (5 bases). This CDR3 is built from 16 residues. Germline values: CDR1 SGDLS, CDR2 YYNGEE. V was shortened by 0 bases and J by 2 bases, with 14 bases between the two germline ends.

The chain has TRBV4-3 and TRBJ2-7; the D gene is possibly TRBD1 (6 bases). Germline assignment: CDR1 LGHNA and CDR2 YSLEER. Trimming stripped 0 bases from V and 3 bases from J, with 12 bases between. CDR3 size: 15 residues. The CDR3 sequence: CASSQDWPGDYEQYF. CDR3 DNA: TGCGCCAGCAGCCAAGATTGGCCAGGGGACTACGAGCAGTACTTC.

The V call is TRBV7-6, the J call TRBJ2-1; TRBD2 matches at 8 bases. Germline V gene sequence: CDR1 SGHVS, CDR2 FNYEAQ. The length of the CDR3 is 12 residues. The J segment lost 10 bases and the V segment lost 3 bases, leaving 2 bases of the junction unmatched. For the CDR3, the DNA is TGTGCCAGCAGCTTCGGGGGGGTAGAGCAGTTCTTC. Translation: CASSFGGVEQFF. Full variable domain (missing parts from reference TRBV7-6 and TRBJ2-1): GAGVSQSPRYKVTKRGQDVALRCDPISGHVSLYWYRQALGQGPEFLTYFNYEAQQDKSGLPNDRFSAERPEGSISTLTIQRTEQRDSAMYRCASSFGGVEQFFGPGTRLTVL.

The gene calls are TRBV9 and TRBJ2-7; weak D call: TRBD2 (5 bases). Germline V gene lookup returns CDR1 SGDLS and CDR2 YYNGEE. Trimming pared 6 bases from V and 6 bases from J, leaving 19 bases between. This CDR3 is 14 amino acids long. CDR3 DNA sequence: TGTGCCAGCAATGTCGCAGGAGGTCGGGTCGAGCAGTACTTC. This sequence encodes CASNVAGGRVEQYF.

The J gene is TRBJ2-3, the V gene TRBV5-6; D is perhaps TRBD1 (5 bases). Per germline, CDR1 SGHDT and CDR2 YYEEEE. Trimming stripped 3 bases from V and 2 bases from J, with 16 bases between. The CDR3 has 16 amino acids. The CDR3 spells CASSSPRWGLTDTQYF. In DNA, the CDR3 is TGTGCCAGCAGCTCGCCAAGGTGGGGCCTCACAGATACGCAGTATTTT.

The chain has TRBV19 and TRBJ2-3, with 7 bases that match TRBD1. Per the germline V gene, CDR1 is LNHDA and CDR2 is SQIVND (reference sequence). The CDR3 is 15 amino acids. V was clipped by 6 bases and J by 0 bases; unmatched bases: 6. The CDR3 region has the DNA TGTGCCAGTAGATGGCAACAGGGGAGCACAGATACGCAGTATTTT. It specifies CASRWQQGSTDTQYF. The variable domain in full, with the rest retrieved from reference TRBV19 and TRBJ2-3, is DGGITQSPKYLFRKEGQNVTLSCEQNLNHDAMYWYRQDPGQGLRLIYYSQIVNDFQKGDIAEGYSVSREKKESFPLTVTSAQKNPTAFYLCASRWQQGSTDTQYFGPGTRLTVL.

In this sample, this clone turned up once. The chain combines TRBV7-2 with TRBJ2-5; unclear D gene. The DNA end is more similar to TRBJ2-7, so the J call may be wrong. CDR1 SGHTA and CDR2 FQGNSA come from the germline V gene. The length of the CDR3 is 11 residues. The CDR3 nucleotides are TGTGCCAGCAGCTTATCCCACGAGCAGTACTTC. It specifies CASSLSHEQYF.

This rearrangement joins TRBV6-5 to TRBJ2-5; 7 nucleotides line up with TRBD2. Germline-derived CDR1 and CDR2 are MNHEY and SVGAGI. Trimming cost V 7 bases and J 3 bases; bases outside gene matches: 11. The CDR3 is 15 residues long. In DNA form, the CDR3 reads TGTGCCAGCACCGGTACGGGGGGTAGCGAAGAGACCCAGTACTTC. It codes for CASTGTGGSEETQYF.

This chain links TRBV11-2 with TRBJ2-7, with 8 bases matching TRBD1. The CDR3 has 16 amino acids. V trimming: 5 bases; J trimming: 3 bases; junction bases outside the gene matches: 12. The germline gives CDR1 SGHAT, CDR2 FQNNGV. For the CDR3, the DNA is TGTGCCAGCAGCGCGCAATGGACAGGGCGTTACTACGAGCAGTACTTC. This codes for CASSAQWTGRYYEQYF.

The CDR3 DNA sequence: TGCGCCAGCAGCCGTACTGTACGAGGAGGACCCGAGACGGTACAAGAGACCCAGTACTTC. Its protein product is CASSRTVRGGPETVQETQYF. This chain links TRBV4-1 with TRBJ2-5, with D possibly matching TRBD2 (5 bases). Germline lookup yields CDR1 MGHRA and CDR2 YSYEKL. Trimming left V 4 bases short and J 2 bases short, with 29 bases between. This CDR3 is 20 amino acids long.

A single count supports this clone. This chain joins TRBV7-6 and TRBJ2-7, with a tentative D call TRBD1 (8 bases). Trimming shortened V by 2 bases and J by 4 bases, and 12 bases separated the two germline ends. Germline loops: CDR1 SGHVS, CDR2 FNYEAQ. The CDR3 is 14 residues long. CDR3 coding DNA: TGTGCCAGCAGCTTACACAGGGGGGGATACGAGCAGTACTTC. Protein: CASSLHRGGYEQYF. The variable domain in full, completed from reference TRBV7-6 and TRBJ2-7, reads GAGVSQSPRYKVTKRGQDVALRCDPISGHVSLYWYRQALGQGPEFLTYFNYEAQQDKSGLPNDRFSAERPEGSISTLTIQRTEQRDSAMYRCASSLHRGGYEQYFGPGTRLTVT.

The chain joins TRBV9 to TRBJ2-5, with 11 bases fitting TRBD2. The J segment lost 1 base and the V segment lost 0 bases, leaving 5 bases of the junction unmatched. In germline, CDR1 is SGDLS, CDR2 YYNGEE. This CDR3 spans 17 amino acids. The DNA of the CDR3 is TGTGCCAGCAGCGTAGCTACTAGCGGGGGAACCCAAGAGACCCAGTACTTC. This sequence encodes CASSVATSGGTQETQYF.

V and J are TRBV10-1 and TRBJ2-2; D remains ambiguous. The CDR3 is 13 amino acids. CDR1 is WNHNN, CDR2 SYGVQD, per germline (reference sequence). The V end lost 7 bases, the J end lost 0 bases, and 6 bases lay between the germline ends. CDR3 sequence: CASTQTNTGELFF. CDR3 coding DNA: TGCGCCAGCACACAGACGAACACCGGGGAGCTGTTTTTT.

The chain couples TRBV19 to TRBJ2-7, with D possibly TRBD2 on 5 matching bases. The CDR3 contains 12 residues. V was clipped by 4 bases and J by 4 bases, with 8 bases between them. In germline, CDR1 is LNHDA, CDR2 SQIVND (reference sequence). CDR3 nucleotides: TGTGCCAGTAGTAGGGGAGATTACGAGCAGTACTTC. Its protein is CASSRGDYEQYF.

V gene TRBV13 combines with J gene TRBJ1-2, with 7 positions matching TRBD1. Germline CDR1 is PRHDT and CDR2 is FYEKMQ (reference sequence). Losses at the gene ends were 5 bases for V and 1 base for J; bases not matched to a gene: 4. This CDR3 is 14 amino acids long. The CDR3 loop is CASSDRQGNYGYTF. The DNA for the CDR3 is TGTGCCAGCAGCGATAGACAGGGTAACTATGGCTACACCTTC.

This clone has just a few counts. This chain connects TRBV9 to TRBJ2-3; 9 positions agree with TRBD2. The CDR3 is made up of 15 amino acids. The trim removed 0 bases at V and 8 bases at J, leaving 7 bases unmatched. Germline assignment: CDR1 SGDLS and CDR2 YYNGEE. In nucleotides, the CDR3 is TGTGCCAGCAGCGTAGGATCCGCGGGGGGGATTACGCAGTATTTT. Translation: CASSVGSAGGITQYF.

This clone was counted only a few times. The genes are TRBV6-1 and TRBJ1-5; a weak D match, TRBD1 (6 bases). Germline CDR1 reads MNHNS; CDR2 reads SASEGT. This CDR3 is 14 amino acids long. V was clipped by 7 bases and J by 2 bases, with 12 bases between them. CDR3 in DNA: TGTGCCAGCAAGACAGGTTCAGGCAATCAGCCCCAGCATTTT. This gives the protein CASKTGSGNQPQHF.

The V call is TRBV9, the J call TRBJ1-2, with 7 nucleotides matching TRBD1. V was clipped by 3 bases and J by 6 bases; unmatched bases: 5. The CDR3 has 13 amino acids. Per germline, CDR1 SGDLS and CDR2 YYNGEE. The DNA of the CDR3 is TGTGCCAGCAGCGGCGGACAGGAGGATGGCTACACCTTC. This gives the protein CASSGGQEDGYTF.